One sample yielded the 30 T cell receptor beta chains listed below, sequenced in a study of shared clonotypes between healthy human individuals (dated by TCRdb to 2018 to 2020). The method was the immunoSEQ multiplex PCR assay. TCRdb limited this immuneACCESS table to in-frame rearrangements with V and J called. A share of clones is missing; checked studies link under half to unresolved V genes, and the rest is unexplained. This sample has some 660,000 clones in its table, and around three quarters of those were observed once. The ten top clones hold around 2% of the sample. The sequenced material came from memory CD4+ T cells sorted from blood. Explained via the paper, the cell subset or site label denotes: CD45RA-negative fraction. The source of these receptors is a woman aged 25 to 45 in good health.

This chain links TRBV5-1 with TRBJ2-7, with 8 bases aligning to TRBD2. V shed 4 bases and J 3 bases; nucleotides not matched to a gene: 9. CDR3 length: 15 residues. CDR1 and CDR2 from the germline V gene are SGHRS and YFSETQ. The DNA of the CDR3 is TGCGCCAGCAGCCTCGGGACTAGTGATTTCTACGAGCAGTACTTC. Protein: CASSLGTSDFYEQYF.

The chain joins TRBV28 to TRBJ2-7; possibly TRBD1 for D (5 bases). Per germline, CDR1 MDHEN and CDR2 SYDVKM. The V gene lost 3 bases and the J gene lost 8 bases, with 17 bases spanning the gap. The CDR3 runs 14 residues. CDR3 coding DNA: TGTGCCAGCAGTTTGGGCAGGGTATCCTTCCAGCAGTACTTC. Residues: CASSLGRVSFQQYF.

This clone was seen a handful of times. V usage is TRBV10-3 and J usage is TRBJ2-7; D is perhaps TRBD2 (6 bases). Germline CDR1 and CDR2: ENHRY and SYGVKD. This CDR3 comprises 11 residues. Trimming removed 8 bases at V and 4 bases at J, with 9 bases between. The CDR3 DNA reads as TGTGCCATCGCTAGCGCGTACGAGCAGTACTTC. Protein product: CAIASAYEQYF.

This clone is a singleton in its sample. The V and J genes are TRBV5-4 and TRBJ2-3, with 8 bases identical to TRBD1. Germline assignment: CDR1 SGHNT and CDR2 YYREEE (reference sequence). The CDR3 covers 15 residues. V lost 4 bases to trimming and J lost 0 bases; unmatched junction nucleotides: 4. Here the CDR3 reads CASSPRTGSTDTQYF. Here the CDR3 DNA reads TGTGCCAGCAGCCCACGGACAGGGAGCACAGATACGCAGTATTTT.

The chain carries TRBV28 and TRBJ1-1, with a tentative D call TRBD1 (5 bases). Deletions cut 6 bases from V and 3 bases from J, with 11 bases between. CDR1 MDHEN and CDR2 SYDVKM come from the germline V gene. This CDR3 region has 13 residues. The CDR3 DNA is TGTGCCAGCAGAACCTGGGGGTACACTGAAGCTTTCTTT. This sequence encodes CASRTWGYTEAFF.

The chain has TRBV5-1 and TRBJ2-6; TRBD1 is a possible D gene (5 bases). Germline lookup yields CDR1 SGHRS and CDR2 YFSETQ. This CDR3 comprises 16 residues. With 5 bases removed from V and 1 base from J, the gap between germline ends came to 13 bases. The CDR3 loop reads CASSPPQGSGANVLTF. The CDR3 DNA reads TGCGCCAGCAGTCCGCCCCAGGGATCTGGGGCCAACGTCCTGACTTTC.

V and J are TRBV30 and TRBJ2-7; TRBD1 matches 7 bases. Germline V CDR1 and CDR2: GTSNPN, SVGIG (reference sequence). CDR3 length: 13 residues. The V segment lost 4 bases and the J segment 4 bases; nucleotides outside the gene matches: 7. CDR3 sequence reads: CAWNRGPLYEQYF. In DNA form, the CDR3 reads TGTGCCTGGAACAGGGGACCTTTATACGAGCAGTACTTC.

J is TRBJ2-7 and V is TRBV28; D is possibly TRBD2 (6 bases). CDR3 length: 15 amino acids. Trimming removed 3 bases from V and 2 bases from J, with 14 bases in between. Germline V lookup: CDR1 MDHEN, CDR2 SYDVKM. In DNA, the CDR3 is TGTGCCAGCAGTTTGGGAGGCAGTCATCCCTACGAGCAGTACTTC. Protein product: CASSLGGSHPYEQYF.

The rearrangement joins TRBV7-2 to TRBJ1-5, with 7 bases matching TRBD1. Germline CDR1 and CDR2: SGHTA and FQGNSA. The CDR3 covers 16 residues. V trimming: 5 bases; J trimming: 0 bases; junction bases outside the gene matches: 7. CDR3 sequence: CASSKQGFYSNQPQHF. CDR3 bases: TGTGCCAGCAGCAAACAGGGGTTTTATAGCAATCAGCCCCAGCATTTT.

This sequence joins TRBV2 and TRBJ2-2, with TRBD2 matching over 9 bases. V lost 4 bases, J lost 5 bases, and 11 bases stayed unmatched. The germline CDR1 and CDR2 sequences are SNHLY and FYNNEI. This CDR3 contains 17 residues. The CDR3 DNA follows: TGTGCCAGCAGTGCTAGACTAGCGGTAGGAGGGACCGGGGAGCTGTTTTTT. This sequence encodes CASSARLAVGGTGELFF.

This sequence joins TRBV29-1 and TRBJ2-7, with D possibly TRBD2 on 5 matching bases. CDR3 length equals 12 residues. The V end was cut by 3 bases, the J end by 2 bases, with 8 bases between. Per the germline V gene, CDR1 is SQVTM and CDR2 is ANQGSEA. CDR3 DNA: TGCAGCGTTGATGAGGGCGCCTACGAGCAGTACTTC. This encodes CSVDEGAYEQYF.

The V gene is TRBV7-8, the J gene TRBJ1-1, with D tentatively TRBD1 (6 bases). The V and J ends lost 5 bases and 5 bases respectively, with 12 bases between them. This CDR3 contains 13 residues. In germline, CDR1 is SGHVS, CDR2 FQNEAQ. CDR3 nucleotide sequence: TGTGCCAGCAGCCCAAACAGGGAAACTGAAGCTTTCTTT. Translating it yields CASSPNRETEAFF.

The V gene is TRBV4-2, the J gene TRBJ2-5, with unresolved D. CDR3 length: 15 amino acids. Trimming stripped 0 bases from V and 1 base from J, with 9 bases between. Germline V lookup: CDR1 LGHNA, CDR2 YNFKEQ. CDR3 sequence: CASSQEFGRQETQYF. For the CDR3, the DNA is TGTGCCAGCAGCCAAGAATTTGGCCGCCAAGAGACCCAGTACTTC.

J is TRBJ1-3 and V is TRBV6-5; D remains unclear. This CDR3 spans 14 amino acids. From germline, CDR1 is MNHEY and CDR2 SVGAGI. V shed 2 bases and J shed 0 bases, with 5 bases lying between them. This CDR3 reads CASSYASSGNTIYF. DNA of the CDR3: TGTGCCAGCAGTTACGCTAGCTCTGGAAACACCATATATTTT.

This clone has only a few counts. The chain is built from TRBV5-4 and TRBJ2-1, with 7 bases fitting TRBD2. CDR1 is SGHNT, CDR2 YYREEE, per germline (reference sequence). The ends lost 2 bases at V and 4 bases at J; junction bases unmatched: 6. CDR3 length: 15 residues. The CDR3 DNA reads as TGTGCCAGCAGCTTAGGACGGGAGGTATACAATGAGCAGTTCTTC. It translates to CASSLGREVYNEQFF. The whole variable domain, remainder taken from reference TRBV5-4 and TRBJ2-1, is ETGVTQSPTHLIKTRGQQVTLRCSSQSGHNTVSWYQQALGQGPQFIFQYYREEENGRGNFPPRFSGLQFPNYSSELNVNALELDDSALYLCASSLGREVYNEQFFGPGTRLTVL.

The chain employs TRBV28 and TRBJ2-1; TRBD2 matches 9 bases. V lost 1 base and J lost 1; bases outside the gene matches: 5. The germline CDR1 and CDR2 sequences are MDHEN and SYDVKM. This CDR3 contains 17 residues. The CDR3 DNA reads TGTGCCAGCAGTTTATATAGTAGCGGGAGTTCCTACAATGAGCAGTTCTTC. It is translated as CASSLYSSGSSYNEQFF. Complete variable domain (other parts from reference TRBV28 and TRBJ2-1): DVKVTQSSRYLVKRTGEKVFLECVQDMDHENMFWYRQDPGLGLRLIYFSYDVKMKEKGDIPEGYSVSREKKERFSLILESASTNQTSMYLCASSLYSSGSSYNEQFFGPGTRLTVL.

Comment on this clone: The sample has other DNA sequences that encode this CDR3 too. The genes are TRBV19 and TRBJ1-1; 7 bases align to TRBD1. The trim removed 4 bases at V and 3 bases at J, leaving 2 bases unmatched. Germline V gene data show CDR1 as LNHDA and CDR2 as SQIVND (reference sequence). The CDR3 is 13 residues long. CDR3 coding DNA: TGTGCCAGTAGTACTCAGGGGGACACTGAAGCTTTCTTT. This gives the protein CASSTQGDTEAFF. The full variable domain, with the rest looked up from reference TRBV19 and TRBJ1-1, is DGGITQSPKYLFRKEGQNVTLSCEQNLNHDAMYWYRQDPGQGLRLIYYSQIVNDFQKGDIAEGYSVSREKKESFPLTVTSAQKNPTAFYLCASSTQGDTEAFFGQGTRLTVV.

This clone was counted only a few times. This chain links TRBV9 with TRBJ1-5; TRBD1 aligns across 7 bases. CDR1 and CDR2 from the germline V gene are SGDLS and YYNGEE. The CDR3 consists of 15 residues. Trimming cost V 4 bases and J 2 bases; bases outside gene matches: 6. In DNA form, the CDR3 reads TGTGCCAGCAGCTACAGGGGAAAAGGCAATCAGCCCCAGCATTTT. Amino acids: CASSYRGKGNQPQHF. Based on the CDR3 plus reference TRBV9 and TRBJ1-5, the full variable domain is DSGVTQTPKHLITATGQRVTLRCSPRSGDLSVYWYQQSLDQGLQFLIQYYNGEERAKGNILERFSAQQFPDLHSELNLSSLELGDSALYFCASSYRGKGNQPQHFGDGTRLSIL.

The V and J genes are TRBV9 and TRBJ2-7, with 8 bases fitting TRBD2. Per the germline V gene, CDR1 is SGDLS and CDR2 is YYNGEE. The V segment lost 0 bases and the J segment 2 bases; nucleotides outside the gene matches: 4. The CDR3 runs to 15 residues. In nucleotides, the CDR3 is TGTGCCAGCAGCGTAGCACTAGCGGATACCTACGAGCAGTACTTC. This codes for CASSVALADTYEQYF.

The genes are TRBV6-5 and TRBJ1-3; D is possibly TRBD1 (5 bases). Deletions cut 10 bases from V and 0 bases from J, with 10 bases between. Germline V CDR1 and CDR2: MNHEY, SVGAGI. The length of the CDR3 is 13 residues. The CDR3 nucleotides are TGTGCCACACAGGCCAGCTCTGGAAACACCATATATTTT. Translation gives CATQASSGNTIYF.

This chain uses TRBV2 with TRBJ1-4; the D is unclear. This CDR3 has 17 residues. Trimming shortened V by 3 bases and J by 0 bases, and 14 bases separated the two germline ends. Germline V gene data show CDR1 as SNHLY and CDR2 as FYNNEI. The CDR3 spells CASSDLGIYTTNEKLFF. CDR3 DNA sequence: TGTGCCAGCAGTGATCTTGGAATCTACACAACTAATGAAAAACTGTTTTTT.

The rearrangement links TRBV10-3 to TRBJ2-5; D unresolved. The CDR3 consists of 15 residues. CDR1 ENHRY and CDR2 SYGVKD come from the germline V gene. V lost 0 bases, J lost 1 base, and 9 bases lay in between. The CDR3 here is CAISESWPTQETQYF. In nucleotides, the CDR3 is TGTGCCATCAGTGAGTCCTGGCCTACCCAAGAGACCCAGTACTTC.

The CDR3 spells CASSPNSGDYGYTF. The DNA for the CDR3 is TGTGCCAGCTCACCAAATTCAGGGGACTATGGCTACACCTTC. The chain combines TRBV18 with TRBJ1-2; D may be TRBD1 (6 bases). The CDR3 spans 14 residues. CDR1 is KGHSH, CDR2 LQKENI, per germline. V lost 2 bases and J 3 bases, leaving 10 bases between the germline ends.

This chain connects TRBV11-2 to TRBJ2-7; 8 nucleotides align to TRBD2. Per germline, CDR1 SGHAT and CDR2 FQNNGV. J lost 6 bases, V lost 1 base, and 8 bases had no gene match. This CDR3 is 15 amino acids long. The CDR3 protein is CASSLGTLAVSEQYF. DNA of the CDR3: TGTGCCAGCAGCTTAGGTACACTAGCGGTGTCCGAGCAGTACTTC.

A note on this clone: At one of its ends the junction is not consistent with the germline gene, which may arise from a read error. The rearrangement uses TRBV2 and TRBJ2-7, with D possibly TRBD2 on 5 matching bases. Per the germline V gene, CDR1 is SNHLY and CDR2 is FYNNEI. This CDR3 spans 8 amino acids. The CDR3 here is CAVNSVNF. As DNA, the CDR3 is TGTGCCGTCAATAGCGTCAACTTC. Together with reference TRBV2 and TRBJ2-7, the CDR3 gives the full variable domain: EPEVTQTPSHQVTQMGQEVILRCVPISNHLYFYWYRQILGQKVEFLVSFYNNEISEKSEIFDDQFSVERPDGSNFTLKIRSTKLEDSAMYFCAVNSVNFGPGTRLTVT.

This clone was observed a few times. This rearrangement joins TRBV28 to TRBJ2-4, with no clear D. Trimming took 7 bases from V and 0 from J, leaving 7 bases between them. The CDR3 is 13 amino acids. CDR1 and CDR2 from the germline V gene are MDHEN and SYDVKM. This CDR3 reads CASNSLAKNIQYF. CDR3 nucleotide sequence: TGTGCCAGCAACAGTCTAGCCAAAAACATTCAGTACTTC.

This chain joins TRBV7-9 and TRBJ1-4; no reliable D call. The CDR3 extends over 15 amino acids. Germline-derived CDR1 and CDR2 are SEHNR and FQNEAQ (reference sequence). V was trimmed by 1 base and J by 8 bases, leaving 14 bases between them. The CDR3 nucleotides read TGTGCCAGCAGCTTAGGGGTTGCTCCGGGGGAAAAACTGTTTTTT. Translating gives CASSLGVAPGEKLFF. The full variable domain, completed using reference TRBV7-9 and TRBJ1-4, is DTGVSQNPRHKITKRGQNVTFRCDPISEHNRLYWYRQTLGQGPEFLTYFQNEAQLEKSRLLSDRFSAERPKGSFSTLEIQRTEQGDSAMYLCASSLGVAPGEKLFFGSGTQLSVL.

Note on this clone: This sample also contains other DNA sequences that code for the same CDR3. The chain recombines TRBV28 with TRBJ2-2; TRBD1 matches at 10 bases. CDR3 length equals 15 residues. Germline V gene sequence: CDR1 MDHEN, CDR2 SYDVKM. V lost 8 bases to trimming and J lost 2 bases; unmatched junction nucleotides: 5. This CDR3 is CASRRQGANTGELFF. CDR3 DNA: TGTGCCAGCCGGAGACAGGGGGCAAACACCGGGGAGCTGTTTTTT.

A single count supports this clone. The rearrangement uses TRBV6-1 and TRBJ1-4; no clear D gene. V lost 4 bases and J 3 bases, leaving 12 bases between the germline ends. The CDR3 contains 15 residues. Germline lookup yields CDR1 MNHNS and CDR2 SASEGT. CDR3 region: CASSAEEAANEKLFF. CDR3 DNA: TGTGCCAGCAGTGCAGAGGAGGCAGCTAATGAAAAACTGTTTTTT.

The chain employs TRBV28 and TRBJ2-7; 10 positions agree with TRBD1. The CDR3 contains 13 residues. Germline CDR1 is MDHEN and CDR2 is SYDVKM. The ends lost 6 bases at V and 4 bases at J; junction bases unmatched: 3. The CDR3: CASRTGGLYEQYF. CDR3 DNA: TGTGCCAGCAGGACAGGGGGCTTGTACGAGCAGTACTTC.